What follows describes a single TCR beta chain. TCRdb reanalysed the RT-PCR reads using MiXCR and keeps one entry per CDR3 protein. Of some 540,000 distinct CDR3 sequences in the sample, 20% to 25% are singletons; the top ten hold around 2.8%. This CDR3 is built from 15 residues. V was pared by 4 bases and J by 6 bases, with 3 bases of the junction left unmatched. This sample is part of a study of response to subunit inactivated influenza vaccine. These data also formed part of another study, on T cells expressing NK-cell markers. As that study records: As the method of synthesis, 5'RACE template switching with UMIs yielded TCR beta cDNA. Among the eight sequenced donors, seven tested HCMV-seropositive and one tested seronegative. Top CD8+ clonotypes included the dominant CD3+CD56+NKG2C+ clonotypes in a handful of donors. Where several donors were concerned, these clonotypes also led the CD3+CD56-NKG2C+ fraction.

The sequence was obtained from a man aged 50-60 years who received an inactivated influenza vaccine. The J gene is TRBJ2-2, the V gene TRBV12-3 or TRBV12-4; the match to TRBD2 covers 12 bases. The specimen comprised CD4+ T cells sorted from PBMCs, sampled 11 to 12 days after vaccination. The CDR3 sequence: CASSSSGRAAGELFF. The CDR3 DNA sequence: TGTGCCAGCAGTTCTAGCGGGAGGGCCGCCGGGGAGCTGTTTTTT.